This T cell receptor beta chain was captured in a study of CD8 T cells in Susac syndrome. The germline V gene encodes CDR1 SGHRS and CDR2 YFSETQ. Trimming at V came to 3 bases and at J to 11 bases, leaving 15 bases not matched to a gene. This CDR3 is 15 amino acids long. Random hexamers primed reverse transcription of 0.5 to 1 ug RNA. One entry per CDR3 protein results from TCRdb running MiXCR on the immunoSEQ multiplex PCR reads. Of around 280,000 distinct CDR3 sequences listed, roughly 85% are singletons. The specimen was CD8+ T cells from PBMCs. The receptor was derived from a human donor with multiple sclerosis. This chain joins TRBV5-1 and TRBJ2-3, with TRBD2 identical over 7 bases. The CDR3 DNA reads TGCGCCAGCAGCTGGGAGGGAGGCCTAGCGGTTTGGCAGTATTTT. Translating gives CASSWEGGLAVWQYF.